The 5 T cell receptor beta chains below were found in one sample sequenced in a study of graft-versus-host responses after intestinal transplantation. TCRdb's table, derived via immunoSEQ multiplex PCR, lists solely in-frame clones and lacks some. This sample has over 80,000 clones, with about 90% found just once. Antigen specificity for these receptors is unknown. Sequenced material: unstimulated CD8+ T cells sorted from spleen or lymph node cells, taken before transplant. The source is a human donor who was the organ donor for an intestinal transplant.

A few counts support this clone. The chain links TRBV19 to TRBJ1-2; 11 positions match TRBD1. V lost 3 bases, J lost 8 bases, and 5 bases stayed unmatched. Germline CDR1 is LNHDA and CDR2 is SQIVND (reference sequence). This CDR3 is 14 amino acids long. CDR3 sequence reads: CASSIWTGGGGYTF. DNA for the CDR3: TGTGCCAGTAGTATTTGGACAGGGGGCGGCGGCTACACCTTC.

The chain joins TRBV7-9 to TRBJ2-7; D possibly corresponds to TRBD2 (7 bases). Between the trimmed V and J ends, which lost 7 bases and 2 bases, there was a span of 18 bases. The germline V gene encodes CDR1 SEHNR and CDR2 FQNEAQ (reference sequence). The CDR3 spans 15 residues. The CDR3 loop is CASTGGGGPTYEQYF. CDR3 sequence (DNA): TGTGCCAGCACCGGCGGCGGGGGCCCAACCTACGAGCAGTACTTC.

This chain uses TRBV15 with TRBJ1-2; 8 positions agree with TRBD1. The CDR3 contains 18 residues. Germline CDR1 LNHNV, CDR2 YYDKDF (reference sequence). The junction had 15 bases not matched to a gene; V was cut back by 0 bases and J by 6 bases. CDR3 residues: CATSRDGFPKDREDGYTF. The DNA for the CDR3 is TGTGCCACCAGCAGAGACGGCTTCCCGAAGGACAGGGAGGATGGCTACACCTTC.

V usage is TRBV5-1 and J usage is TRBJ2-1, with 8 bases fitting TRBD2. This CDR3 contains 19 residues. CDR1 is SGHRS and CDR2 is YFSETQ in the germline V gene. Losses at the gene ends were 2 bases for V and 0 bases for J; bases not matched to a gene: 13. As DNA, the CDR3 is TGCGCCAGCAGCTTTGGAGGCGAGCGGGGGACACGCTCCTACAATGAGCAGTTCTTC. This gives the protein CASSFGGERGTRSYNEQFF.

The V gene is TRBV14, the J gene TRBJ2-5; 9 nucleotides align to TRBD1. With V trimmed by 2 bases and J by 2 bases, 6 bases remained unmatched. The CDR3 has 16 amino acids. The germline V gene encodes CDR1 SGHDN and CDR2 FVKESK. CDR3 region: CASSQLRTGEQETQYF. Written as DNA, the CDR3 is TGTGCCAGCAGCCAACTAAGGACAGGGGAACAAGAGACCCAGTACTTC.